These T cell receptor beta chains were read from a single sample in a study of blood T cell repertoires in COVID-19. This table comes from immunoSEQ multiplex PCR, and its TCRdb copy is limited to in-frame clones, with some not included. The data hold 170,000 or so clones, with 84% observed a single time. Sample: peripheral blood. The receptors originated from a man aged 18-30 years with active or convalescent COVID-19. The CDR3 runs from the conserved cysteine through the conserved F or W. D genes are given only for firm matches. Clone size, where shown, is once, few, many, or a class for clones that have expanded.

>TRBJ1-2|-|TRBV25-1|-
TGTGCCAGCAGTGGACAGACGAACTATGGCTACACCTTC
CASSGQTNYGYTF
>TRBJ2-3|TRBD2|TRBV7-2|-
TGTGCCAGCAGCTTAGAAGCGGGAGTGGGCACAGATACGCAGTATTTT
CASSLEAGVGTDTQYF
>TRBJ1-1|TRBD1|TRBV11-2|-
TGTGCCAGCAGCTCCCAGGGGGACACTGAAGCTTTCTTT
CASSSQGDTEAFF
>TRBJ2-1|-|TRBV25-1|-
TGTGCCAGCAGTTTAGCGGAGATCTACAATGAGCAGTTCTTC
CASSLAEIYNEQFF
>TRBJ1-6|TRBD1|TRBV7-9|-
TGTGCCAGCAGCCTAACAGGGGATTCACCCCTCCACTTT
CASSLTGDSPLHF
>TRBJ1-2|-|TRBV14|once
TGTGCCAGCAGCCAAGATCATCGAGGCTTGGTCTATGGCTACACCTTC
CASSQDHRGLVYGYTF
>TRBJ1-5|TRBD1|TRBV12-3/TRBV12-4|-
TGTGCCAGCAGGGGGACAGGGTATCAGCCCCAGCATTTT
CASRGTGYQPQHF
>TRBJ2-7|TRBD2|TRBV28|-
TGTGCCAGCAGGGTAGCGGGACGCTCCTACGAGCAGTACTTC
CASRVAGRSYEQYF
>TRBJ1-2|-|TRBV3-1/TRBV3-2|many
TGTGCCAGCAGCCAGGGGCGTGGCTACACCTTC
CASSQGRGYTF
>TRBJ2-5|TRBD2|TRBV19|-
TGTGCCAGTAGTATCTCTGGGACTAGCGGGGGGGGCCCCCAAGAGACCCAGTACTTC
CASSISGTSGGGPQETQYF
>TRBJ2-1|TRBD2|TRBV7-9|-
TGTGCCAGCAGCCTAGCGGGGGGTTACAATGAGCAGTTCTTC
CASSLAGGYNEQFF
>TRBJ2-2|TRBD1|TRBV18|-
TGTGCCAGCTCACCACCCGGGACAGCGACCACCGGGGAGCTGTTTTTT
CASSPPGTATTGELFF
>TRBJ1-2|TRBD1|TRBV27|medium-sized
TGTGCCAGCAGTTTATCTCGTATGGGACAGGGAGGCTACACCTTC
CASSLSRMGQGGYTF
>TRBJ1-1|-|TRBV6-1|-
TGTGCCAGCAGTGAGTTTGGGGCGTCCAACACTGAAGCTTTCTTT
CASSEFGASNTEAFF
>TRBJ1-1|-|TRBV6-2/TRBV6-3|-
TGTGCCAGCAGTTACGGGCCAGGGAGGGCTTTCTTT
CASSYGPGRAFF
>TRBJ2-7|-|TRBV11-2|-
TGTGCCAGCAGCTTAGGGGGACTCGGCTACGAGCAGTACTTC
CASSLGGLGYEQYF
>TRBJ2-2|TRBD2|TRBV19|-
TGTGCCAGTAGTTACGCGACTAGCGGATTAGGGGAGCTGTTTTTT
CASSYATSGLGELFF
>TRBJ2-3|-|TRBV5-1|-
TGCGCCAGCAGCTTGGGAGGGGGTCCTAACACAGATACGCAGTATTTT
CASSLGGGPNTDTQYF
>TRBJ2-1|-|TRBV27|few
TGTGCCAGCAGAGCAGACTTGGCGAGCGTTGTGGATGAGCAGTTCTTC
CASRADLASVVDEQFF
>TRBJ1-2|-|TRBV5-6|-
TGTGCCAGCAGCTTGGGGCAGAACTATGGCTACACCTTC
CASSLGQNYGYTF
>TRBJ1-2|TRBD1|TRBV15|once
TGTGCCACCAGCAGAGATCGGGACAGGCCCTATGGCTACACCTTC
CATSRDRDRPYGYTF
>TRBJ1-2|-|TRBV7-9|-
TGTGCCAGCAGCTTCCGTTCCACGGGAGGCTACACCTTC
CASSFRSTGGYTF
>TRBJ2-2|TRBD1|TRBV27|-
TGTGCCAGCTGGGGAGGACAGGGGGCCGGGGAGCTGTTTTTT
CASWGGQGAGELFF
>TRBJ2-7|TRBD2|TRBV28|-
TGTGCCAGCAGCCTTTGGGGGGCTAGCGGGAGCTATTCCTACGAGCAGTACTTC
CASSLWGASGSYSYEQYF
>TRBJ2-3|-|TRBV28|-
TGTGCCAGCAGTTTTCCGACAGCATTAGCGCAGTATTTT
CASSFPTALAQYF
>TRBJ2-3|-|TRBV19|few
TGTGCCAGTAGTAGCGGGGGCCGGGGAGATACGCAGTATTTT
CASSSGGRGDTQYF
>TRBJ1-1|TRBD1|TRBV6-2/TRBV6-3|medium-sized
TGTGCCAGCAGTTCGATCGAACAGGGGGCCGTGAACACTGAAGCTTTCTTT
CASSSIEQGAVNTEAFF
>TRBJ2-1|TRBD2|TRBV27|-
TGTGCCAGCAGTTTGGGGACTAGCGGCTATCGGATTTACAATGAGCAGTTCTTC
CASSLGTSGYRIYNEQFF
>TRBJ2-7|-|TRBV28|-
TGTGCCAGCACCATCGACAGAGAGCAGTACTTC
CASTIDREQYF
>TRBJ1-4|-|TRBV6-5|-
TGTGCCAGCAGTTCCCATGCAACTAATGAAAAACTGTTTTTT
CASSSHATNEKLFF
>TRBJ2-3|TRBD1|TRBV6-5|-
TGTGCCAGCAGTCCGGGACAGGGGGGGATATATACGCAGTATTTT
CASSPGQGGIYTQYF
>TRBJ2-5|-|TRBV7-2|-
TGTGCCAGCAGCTTCCCCCCGGGGTGGGAGACCCAGTACTTC
CASSFPPGWETQYF
>TRBJ2-7|TRBD1|TRBV3-1/TRBV3-2|-
TGTGCCAGCACCGGGATACCTTTAACCGACAGGGAGCATTTCTACGAGCAGTACTTC
CASTGIPLTDREHFYEQYF
>TRBJ2-7|TRBD1|TRBV28|-
TGTGCCAGCAGTTTACAGTACAGGGGGCAGTACTTC
CASSLQYRGQYF
>TRBJ2-5|TRBD2|TRBV18|-
TGTGCCAGCTCACCGGGCCTAGCGGGAGGACAGACCCAGTACTTC
CASSPGLAGGQTQYF
>TRBJ2-7|-|TRBV5-1|-
TGCGCCAGCAGCTTGGCGGGTACCCTCTCCTACGAGCAGTACTTC
CASSLAGTLSYEQYF
>TRBJ2-5|TRBD1|TRBV15|-
TGTGCCACCAGCTTCGACAGGGGCCTCCAAGAGACCCAGTACTTC
CATSFDRGLQETQYF
>TRBJ1-6|-|TRBV2|-
TGTGCCAGCATCAACTACCCCGGGGGGAGTCCTAATTCACCCCTCCACTTT
CASINYPGGSPNSPLHF
>TRBJ2-7|-|TRBV11-2|-
TGTGCCAGCAGTAGGGAGAGCTCCTACGAGCAGTACTTC
CASSRESSYEQYF
>TRBJ2-3|TRBD2|TRBV11-1|-
TGTGCCAGCAGCTTCCTTAGCGGGGGGGTCACAGATACGCAGTATTTT
CASSFLSGGVTDTQYF
>TRBJ2-2|TRBD2|TRBV4-3|once
TGCGCCAGCAGCCAAGATCTCCCAGCGGGAGTCACCGGGGAGCTGTTTTTT
CASSQDLPAGVTGELFF
>TRBJ1-1|-|TRBV2|once
TGTGCCAGCAGGATACTAGCGTACACTGAAGCTTTCTTT
CASRILAYTEAFF
>TRBJ2-2|TRBD1|TRBV19|-
TGTGCCAGTAGGCCGGACAGGGTTCACACCGGGGAGCTGTTTTTT
CASRPDRVHTGELFF
>TRBJ2-7|TRBD2|TRBV5-6|-
TGTGCCAGCAGTCGACTAGCGGACCTAACCTACGAGCAGTACTTC
CASSRLADLTYEQYF
>TRBJ2-5|-|TRBV3-1/TRBV3-2|few
TGTGCCAGCAGGGGCCGTACCCAAGAGACCCAGTACTTC
CASRGRTQETQYF
>TRBJ2-7|-|TRBV11-3|-
TGTGCCAGCAGCTTAGGAACAGGGTCGGGGTCCGAGCAGTACTTC
CASSLGTGSGSEQYF
>TRBJ2-3|-|TRBV6-6|-
TGTGCCACACGGCGGGGCGGTTACACAGATACGCAGTATTTT
CATRRGGYTDTQYF
>TRBJ1-6|-|TRBV3-1/TRBV3-2|-
TGTGCCAGCAGCCAAGCAAGGACAGATAATTCACCCCTCCACTTT
CASSQARTDNSPLHF
>TRBJ1-2|-|TRBV2|-
TGTGCCAGCAGTGAAGCGGGGGCTGGGGGCTCCTATGGCTACACCTTC
CASSEAGAGGSYGYTF
>TRBJ1-6|TRBD1|TRBV7-9|-
TGTGCCAGCAGCTCGGGACAGGGGGGCTTGGCCCTCCACTTT
CASSSGQGGLALHF
>TRBJ1-5|-|TRBV6-5|-
TGTGCCAGCAGCCAAGAGAGTGATAGCAATCAGCCCCAGCATTTT
CASSQESDSNQPQHF
>TRBJ1-2|TRBD1|TRBV6-2/TRBV6-3|few
TGTGCCAGCAGCCCTATTAGGGCCGGACAGGGTAACAGCGGCTACACCTTC
CASSPIRAGQGNSGYTF